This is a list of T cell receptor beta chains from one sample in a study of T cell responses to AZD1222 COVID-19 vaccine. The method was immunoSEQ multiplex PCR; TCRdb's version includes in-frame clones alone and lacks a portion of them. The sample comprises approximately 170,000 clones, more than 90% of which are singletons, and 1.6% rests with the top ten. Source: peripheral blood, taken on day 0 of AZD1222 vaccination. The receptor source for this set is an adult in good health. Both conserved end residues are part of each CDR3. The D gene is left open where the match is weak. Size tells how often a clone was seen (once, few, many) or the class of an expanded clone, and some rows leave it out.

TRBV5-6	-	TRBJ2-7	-	CASSSLGSTYEQYF	TGTGCCAGCAGCTCCCTGGGGTCTACCTACGAGCAGTACTTC
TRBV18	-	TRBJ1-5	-	CASSPDIANQPQHF	TGTGCCAGCTCACCGGACATTGCCAATCAGCCCCAGCATTTT
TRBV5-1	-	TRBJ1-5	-	CASSLVPDSQPQHF	TGCGCCAGCAGCTTGGTTCCAGACTCTCAGCCCCAGCATTTT
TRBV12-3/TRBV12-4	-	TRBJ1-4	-	CASGGGTNEKLFF	TGTGCCAGCGGGGGAGGGACTAATGAAAAACTGTTTTTT
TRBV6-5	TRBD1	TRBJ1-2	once	CASNRQGIYGYTF	TGTGCCAGCAACCGACAGGGGATCTATGGCTACACCTTC
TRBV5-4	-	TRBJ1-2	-	CASSSPRGNYGYTF	TGTGCCAGCAGCTCCCCCCGGGGTAACTATGGCTACACCTTC
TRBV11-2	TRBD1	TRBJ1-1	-	CASSYGQVRTEAFF	TGTGCCAGCAGCTACGGACAGGTGAGGACTGAAGCTTTCTTT
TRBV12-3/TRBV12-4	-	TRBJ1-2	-	CASRLTGAYGYTF	TGTGCCAGCAGGCTGACAGGAGCGTATGGCTACACCTTC
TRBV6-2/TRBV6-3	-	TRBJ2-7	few	CASSYGHSYEQYF	TGTGCCAGCAGTTACGGACACTCCTACGAGCAGTACTTC
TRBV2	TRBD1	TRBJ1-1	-	CASSPYTGGSTEAFF	TGTGCCAGCAGCCCTTATACAGGGGGGAGCACTGAAGCTTTCTTT
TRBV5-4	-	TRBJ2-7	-	CASRKSGSYEQYF	TGTGCCAGCAGGAAATCAGGCTCCTACGAGCAGTACTTC
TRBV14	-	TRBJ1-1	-	CASSAPGSRFRNTEAFF	TGTGCCAGCAGCGCCCCCGGGTCCCGGTTTAGGAACACTGAAGCTTTCTTT
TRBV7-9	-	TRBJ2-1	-	CASSSTSSYNEQFF	TGTGCCAGCAGCTCAACGAGCTCCTACAATGAGCAGTTCTTC
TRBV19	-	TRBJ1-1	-	CASSISAGPGTEAFF	TGTGCCAGTAGTATCTCCGCGGGGCCGGGCACTGAAGCTTTCTTT
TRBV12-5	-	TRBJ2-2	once	CASGFNTGELFF	TGTGCTAGTGGTTTTAACACCGGGGAGCTGTTTTTT
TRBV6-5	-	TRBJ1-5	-	CASSRGTSSNQPQHF	TGTGCCAGCAGTCGTGGGACATCCAGCAATCAGCCCCAGCATTTT
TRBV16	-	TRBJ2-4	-	CASSQLQSKNIQYF	TGTGCCAGCAGCCAATTACAATCCAAAAACATTCAGTACTTC
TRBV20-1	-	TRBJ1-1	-	CSARVPTEAFF	TGCAGTGCGAGGGTCCCCACTGAAGCTTTCTTT
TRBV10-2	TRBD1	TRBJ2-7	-	CASSESIWDRPNYEQYF	TGCGCCAGCAGTGAGTCGATCTGGGACAGGCCGAACTACGAGCAGTACTTC
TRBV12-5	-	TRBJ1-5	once	CASGPWGVAGDEPQHF	TGTGCTAGTGGTCCCTGGGGAGTCGCCGGGGACGAGCCCCAGCATTTT